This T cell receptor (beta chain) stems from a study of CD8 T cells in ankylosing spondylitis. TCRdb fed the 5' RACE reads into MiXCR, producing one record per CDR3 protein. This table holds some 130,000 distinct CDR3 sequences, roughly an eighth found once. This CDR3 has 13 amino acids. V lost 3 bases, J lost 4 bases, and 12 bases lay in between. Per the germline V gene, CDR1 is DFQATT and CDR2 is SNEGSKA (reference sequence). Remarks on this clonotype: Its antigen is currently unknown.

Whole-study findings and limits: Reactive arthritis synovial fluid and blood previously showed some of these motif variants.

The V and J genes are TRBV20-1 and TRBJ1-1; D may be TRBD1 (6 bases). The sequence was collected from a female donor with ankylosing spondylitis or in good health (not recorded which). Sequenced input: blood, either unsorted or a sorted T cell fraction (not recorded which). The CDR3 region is CSASSRGPTEAFF. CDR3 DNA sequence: TGCAGTGCTAGTTCCCGGGGGCCCACTGAAGCTTTCTTT.